The T cell receptor (beta chain) described here comes from a study of shared clonotypes between healthy human individuals. Across the whole study: Each donor contributed plates that comprised three CD4 naive, three CD4 memory, two CD8 naive and one CD8 memory.

Comment on this clone: Its antigen is unknown.

Notes on the study in general: Clonotype sharing across several donors was observed for roughly 5% of naive CD4 clonotypes. The generation probabilities recorded for non-shared clonotypes fell below those of clonotypes shared by all four donors.

With 8 bases clipped from V and 2 bases from J, the junction kept 6 bases outside the gene matches. The CDR3 contains 14 residues. Germline V gene data show CDR1 as SGHAT and CDR2 as FQNNGV. The naive CD8 fraction comprised CD45RO-negative cells positively selected for CCR7 and excluded terminally differentiated effector memory CD45RA+ cells. Donors had no recently reported acute infections or vaccinations and were HIV-negative. The table came from immunoSEQ multiplex PCR; TCRdb's copy has only in-frame clones and leaves some out. The sample carries 700,000 to 950,000 clones, approximately 96% recorded once.

The chain combines TRBV11-2 with TRBJ1-3; 7 nucleotides agree with TRBD1. This TCR derives from a man younger than 45 in good health. Sequenced material: naive CD8+ T cells sorted from blood. CDR3 sequence (DNA): TGTGCCAGCGGGGCAACAGGGGCTGGAAACACCATATATTTT. The encoded protein is CASGATGAGNTIYF.